This is a list of T cell receptor beta chains from one sample in a study of shared clonotypes between healthy human individuals. The method was immunoSEQ multiplex PCR; TCRdb's version includes in-frame clones alone and lacks a portion of them. The table lists some 2,400,000 clones, more than 90% of them singletons. The sequenced material came from naive CD4+ T cells sorted from blood. Receptor source: a man between 18 and 35 years old in good health. The CDR3 runs from the conserved cysteine through the conserved F or W. The D gene is left open where the match is weak. Clone size is stated in some rows and not others, as once, few, many or a class when expanded.

TRBV30	NA	NA	TRBJ1-6	TGTGCCTGGGGGGGCGTAGGGTCACCCCTCCACTTT	CAWGGVGSPLHF
TRBV19	TRBD1	NA	TRBJ2-7	TGTGCCAGTAGTATCACAGGGGGAATTTATGAGCAGTACTTC	CASSITGGIYEQYF
TRBV30	NA	NA	TRBJ2-5	TGTGCCTGGAGTGTAGGGCTAGCTTTAGAGACCCAGTACTTC	CAWSVGLALETQYF
TRBV5-1	TRBD2	NA	TRBJ2-7	TGCGCCAGCAGCTTAGCGGGAGCAGGGCCCTCCTACGAGCAGTACTTC	CASSLAGAGPSYEQYF
TRBV4-1	NA	NA	TRBJ1-6	TGCGCCAGCAGCCAAGGGGCCGGGACACGGGCTTATTCACCCCTCCACTTT	CASSQGAGTRAYSPLHF
TRBV5-1	TRBD2	NA	TRBJ2-5	TGCGCCAGCAGCAGGGGACTAGCGGTACAAGAGACCCAGTACTTC	CASSRGLAVQETQYF
TRBV6-1	NA	NA	TRBJ2-7	TGTGCCAGCAGTGAAGCGGGCAGGGCCCAATACGAGCAGTACTTC	CASSEAGRAQYEQYF
TRBV4-1	TRBD2	NA	TRBJ2-3	TGCGCCAGCAGCCACCTAGCGGGGGTTCCAGATACGCAGTATTTT	CASSHLAGVPDTQYF
TRBV4-1	NA	NA	TRBJ2-7	TGCGCCAGCAGCCACCCAAGGGCACAGTCGAACTACGAGCAGTACTTC	CASSHPRAQSNYEQYF
TRBV10-3	TRBD1	NA	TRBJ2-5	TGTGCCATCAGTGAGTCAGGGACAGGTAGAGAGACCCAGTACTTC	CAISESGTGRETQYF
TRBV30	NA	NA	TRBJ2-3	TGTGCCTGCTCGCACCCAGATACGCAGTATTTT	CACSHPDTQYF
TRBV7-2	NA	NA	TRBJ2-5	TGTGCCAGCAGCTTAGCTGGGGGCGCTTACTTC	CASSLAGGAYF
TRBV10-2	TRBD1	NA	TRBJ2-7	TGCGCCAGCAGTGAGTCACGGACAGGGATCTACGAGCAGTACTTC	CASSESRTGIYEQYF
TRBV4-3	NA	NA	TRBJ1-5	TGCGCCAGCAGCCAAGATATTGGCAATCAGCCCCAGCATTTT	CASSQDIGNQPQHF
TRBV12-5	NA	NA	TRBJ1-1	TGTGCTAGTGGACAGAGAATGAACACTGAAGCTTTCTTT	CASGQRMNTEAFF
TRBV19	NA	once	TRBJ1-1	TGTGCCAGTAGTATAGGAACGGACAACACTGAAGCTTTCTTT	CASSIGTDNTEAFF
TRBV4-1	TRBD2	NA	TRBJ2-7	TGCGCCAGCAGCCAAGGACTAGCGGGAGTTGGCGAGCAGTACTTC	CASSQGLAGVGEQYF
TRBV10-3	NA	NA	TRBJ1-1	TGTGCCATCAGCCCTTTCGGGGTGGGCACTGAAGCTTTCTTT	CAISPFGVGTEAFF
TRBV19	NA	NA	TRBJ2-4	TGTGCCAGTAGACCGATTCTCGGGGCCAAAAACATTCAGTACTTC	CASRPILGAKNIQYF
TRBV16	NA	NA	TRBJ1-5	TGTGCCAGCAGCCAATCCTCTTTCAATCAGCCCCAGCATTTT	CASSQSSFNQPQHF
TRBV6-1	TRBD1	NA	TRBJ1-2	TGTGCCAGCAGTGTGGCAGGGGGCTATGGCTACACCTTC	CASSVAGGYGYTF
TRBV11-2	NA	NA	TRBJ2-1	TGTGCCAGCAGTTCGGCTTTCCACAATGAGCAGTTCTTC	CASSSAFHNEQFF
TRBV6-1	TRBD1	NA	TRBJ1-4	TGTGCCAGCAGGGGGAACAGGGGGCGTGATGAAAAACTGTTTTTT	CASRGNRGRDEKLFF
TRBV6-5	TRBD1	NA	TRBJ2-7	TGTGCCAGCAGCGGAGGACAGGGTCCGTACGAGCAGTACTTC	CASSGGQGPYEQYF
TRBV6-6	NA	NA	TRBJ1-6	TGTGCCAGCAGTTGGACAGACTTTAATTCACCCCTCCACTTT	CASSWTDFNSPLHF
TRBV4-3	NA	NA	TRBJ2-1	TGCGCCAGCAGCCAGACTGGGTACAATGAGCAGTTCTTC	CASSQTGYNEQFF
TRBV9	TRBD1	NA	TRBJ1-3	TGTGCCAGCAGCAGAGCCGACAGGGGAGCTGGAAACACCATATATTTT	CASSRADRGAGNTIYF
TRBV2	NA	once	TRBJ2-2	TGTGCCAGCAGTAAATTTGCCGGGGCGAGCACCGGGGAGCTGTTTTTT	CASSKFAGASTGELFF
TRBV5-8	NA	NA	TRBJ2-7	TGTGCCAGCAGCTTGAGGGTAATAGTACGTCCCGAGCAGTACTTC	CASSLRVIVRPEQYF
TRBV14	NA	NA	TRBJ1-6	TGTGCCAGCACCCTTTATTATAATTCACCCCTCCACTTT	CASTLYYNSPLHF
TRBV18	NA	NA	TRBJ2-5	TGTGCCAGCTCACCACTTAACAGCCAAGAGACCCAGTACTTC	CASSPLNSQETQYF
TRBV9	NA	NA	TRBJ2-7	TGTGCCAGCAGCGTATCCTTTGAGCGATCCTTCCTTGGGGACGAGCAGTACTTC	CASSVSFERSFLGDEQYF
TRBV2	TRBD2	NA	TRBJ2-3	TGTGCCAGCATTCAGGGACTAGCGGGGGGAGGAGATACGCAGTATTTT	CASIQGLAGGGDTQYF
TRBV5-4	NA	once	TRBJ1-6	TGTGCCAGCAGCGAACAGGGCGTAGATAATTCACCCCTCCACTTT	CASSEQGVDNSPLHF
TRBV7-2	NA	NA	TRBJ2-3	TGTGCCAGCAGCTTAGCCTCCGGAGGGGGAGATACGCAGTATTTT	CASSLASGGGDTQYF
TRBV7-9	TRBD1	NA	TRBJ1-5	TGTGCCAGCAGCTTAGCGCGGCCAGGGGGTGATCAGCCCCAGCATTTT	CASSLARPGGDQPQHF
TRBV5-6	NA	NA	TRBJ1-2	TGTGCCAGCAGTTCGACAGCCACTAACTATGGCTACACCTTC	CASSSTATNYGYTF
TRBV11-2	TRBD1	NA	TRBJ2-7	TGTGCCAGCAGCGCCACAGGGGTGGCTTACGAGCAGTACTTC	CASSATGVAYEQYF
TRBV5-6	TRBD1	NA	TRBJ1-1	TGTGCCAGCAGCCTGACAGGGGTGAATGCTTTCTTT	CASSLTGVNAFF
TRBV5-6	TRBD1	NA	TRBJ2-7	TGTGCCAGCAGGCCGACAGGGGGCTCCTACGAGCAGTACTTC	CASRPTGGSYEQYF
TRBV7-9	TRBD1	NA	TRBJ1-2	TGTGCCAGCAGCTTGGGACAGGGGGCGGGTGGCTACACCTTC	CASSLGQGAGGYTF
TRBV6-5	NA	NA	TRBJ2-7	TGTGCCAGCAGTAAGCTCGGGGACGGCTCCTACGAGCAGTACTTC	CASSKLGDGSYEQYF
TRBV18	TRBD2	NA	TRBJ2-2	TGTGCCAGCTCACTACGACTAGCGGGCACGAACACCGGGGAGCTGTTTTTT	CASSLRLAGTNTGELFF
TRBV7-2	NA	NA	TRBJ2-2	TGTGCCAGCAGCCGGGGCCAACAAGCCACCGGGGAGCTGTTTTTT	CASSRGQQATGELFF
TRBV25-1	NA	once	TRBJ1-3	TGTGCCAGCAGTGAATCCGGGTCTGGAAACACCATATATTTT	CASSESGSGNTIYF
TRBV5-1	NA	NA	TRBJ2-7	TGCGCCAGCGGAGGGTCGTTTTACGAGCAGTACTTC	CASGGSFYEQYF
TRBV5-1	NA	NA	TRBJ2-7	TGCGCCAGCAGTCAGCCAGGGACTCCCAGCTCCTACGAGCAGTACTTC	CASSQPGTPSSYEQYF
TRBV2	TRBD2	NA	TRBJ2-1	TGTGCCAGCACGGACTCCACTAGCGGGGGGGCTGTTGAGCAGTTCTTC	CASTDSTSGGAVEQFF
TRBV13	NA	NA	TRBJ2-1	TGTGCCAGCAGCTCAATTACTACTCAGGGCGCGCAGTTCTTC	CASSSITTQGAQFF
TRBV6-1	TRBD2	NA	TRBJ2-1	TGTGCCAGCACTACACTAGCGGGAAGGTTCAATGAGCAGTTCTTC	CASTTLAGRFNEQFF
TRBV5-1	NA	NA	TRBJ2-6	TGCGCCAGCAGCTTCACGGTCGCCTCTGGGGCCAACGTCCTGACTTTC	CASSFTVASGANVLTF
TRBV19	NA	NA	TRBJ2-7	TGTGCCAGTAGTCAGCCAGGATCAACCTACGAGCAGTACTTC	CASSQPGSTYEQYF
TRBV7-2	NA	NA	TRBJ1-1	TGTGCCAGCAGCTTAGAATCAAACCGGGGAGCTTTCTTT	CASSLESNRGAFF